The clone carrying this T cell receptor beta chain appeared a few times. As yet, its antigen is unknown. Reverse transcription of all isolated RNA meant that expressed TCRB transcripts were sequenced. Data came from immunoSEQ multiplex PCR; TCRdb stores just in-frame clones and leaves some out. The table has 150,000 or so clones, roughly 9.1% seen once. Naive, central memory, regulatory and stem cell-like memory cells within the CD4+ compartment were sorted using CD45RO/CCR7/CD25/CD127/CD95/CD27. These data are taken from a study of beta chain features in type 1 diabetes. Points from the study as a whole: Fewer junction insertions and more nucleotide deletions appeared in type 1 diabetes patients. When Type 1 diabetes patients were examined, their TCRB CDR3s proved moderately but significantly shorter in all four CD4+ subsets. It was not settled here whether HLA type affects TCRB rearrangement.

This CDR3 comprises 14 residues. In germline, CDR1 is SNHLY, CDR2 FYNNEI. V was trimmed by 1 base and J by 3 bases, leaving 10 bases between them. The gene calls are TRBV2 and TRBJ2-7; tentatively, D is TRBD1 (5 bases). Material: central memory CD4+ T cells from blood. The TCR originated in a woman under 30 in good health. The CDR3 reads CASSEGRAGYEQYF. Here the CDR3 DNA reads TGTGCCAGCAGTGAAGGCAGGGCTGGCTACGAGCAGTACTTC. Full variable domain (remainder filled in from reference TRBV2 and TRBJ2-7): EPEVTQTPSHQVTQMGQEVILRCVPISNHLYFYWYRQILGQKVEFLVSFYNNEISEKSEIFDDQFSVERPDGSNFTLKIRSTKLEDSAMYFCASSEGRAGYEQYFGPGTRLTVT.